This T cell receptor beta chain was sequenced in a study of T cell responses to AZD1222 COVID-19 vaccine. Germline V gene sequence: CDR1 WSHSY, CDR2 SAAADI. The J segment lost 7 bases and the V segment lost 3 bases, leaving 6 bases of the junction unmatched. This CDR3 comprises 15 residues. Turning to this clone: Its target is unknown.

Sequenced by immunoSEQ multiplex PCR; TCRdb stores in-frame clones only, minus some. This sample has approximately 300,000 clones, with around 93% found just once. Overall study findings and caveats: Only after the peak T cell response were repertoires sampled.

This clonotype originated in an adult who received the AZD1222 COVID-19 vaccine. The chain has TRBV10-2 and TRBJ2-1, with 10 nucleotides matching TRBD2. Specimen: peripheral blood, collected 28 days after the second AZD1222 dose. CDR3 in amino acids: CASSDSGGVVNEQFF. CDR3 bases: TGCGCCAGCAGTGACAGCGGGGGGGTGGTAAATGAGCAGTTCTTC.